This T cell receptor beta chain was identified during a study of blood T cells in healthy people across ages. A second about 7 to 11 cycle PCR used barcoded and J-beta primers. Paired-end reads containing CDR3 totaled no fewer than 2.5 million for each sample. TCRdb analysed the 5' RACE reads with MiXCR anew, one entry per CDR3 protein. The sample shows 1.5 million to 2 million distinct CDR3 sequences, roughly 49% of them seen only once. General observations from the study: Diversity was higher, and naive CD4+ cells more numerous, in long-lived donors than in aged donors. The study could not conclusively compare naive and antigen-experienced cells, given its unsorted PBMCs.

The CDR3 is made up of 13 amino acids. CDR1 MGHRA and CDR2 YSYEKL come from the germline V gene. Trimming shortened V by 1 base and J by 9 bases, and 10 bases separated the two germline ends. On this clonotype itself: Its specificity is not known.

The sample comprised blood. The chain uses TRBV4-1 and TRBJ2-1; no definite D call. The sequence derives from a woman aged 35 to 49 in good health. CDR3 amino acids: CASSQVKGVEQFF. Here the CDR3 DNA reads TGCGCCAGCAGCCAAGTCAAGGGCGTTGAGCAGTTCTTC.